This T cell receptor beta chain was sequenced during a study of early T cells in non-severe SARS-CoV-2 infection. Study in general: Sequenced material consisted of bulk RNA (from unsorted whole blood), and chains were unpaired.

Unique molecular identifiers were added to individual cDNA molecules. TCRdb reprocessed the 5' RACE reads via MiXCR and lists one record per CDR3 protein. This sample has roughly 88,000 distinct CDR3 sequences, with 11% to 15% found just once. Study observations and caveats: Missing private and CD4 specificities, VDJdb matching favored anti-spike CD8 responses.

This clonotype is labeled large (0.1 to 1%). Its antigen is undetermined. The CDR3 has 17 amino acids. Per germline, CDR1 DFQATT and CDR2 SNEGSKA (reference sequence). V was clipped by 4 bases and J by 2 bases; unmatched bases: 12. This sequence was found in an adult who was a healthcare worker with PCR-confirmed SARS-CoV-2 infection or an uninfected control (not recorded which). V is TRBV20-1 and J is TRBJ1-5, with 9 bases fitting TRBD1. The sample consisted of whole blood. CDR3 loop: CSATGQGLDRGNQPQHF. The CDR3 nucleotides read TGCAGTGCTACGGGACAGGGCCTAGACCGAGGCAATCAGCCCCAGCATTTT.